This TCR beta chain was recorded in a study of radiotherapy plus CTLA-4 blockade in lung cancer. CDR1 and CDR2 (germline): SGHNT, YYREEE (reference sequence). The germline V and J ends were trimmed by 0 bases and 2 bases, with 9 bases remaining between them. The length of the CDR3 is 15 residues. This table comes from immunoSEQ multiplex PCR, and its TCRdb copy is limited to in-frame clones, with some not included. The sample lists about 19,000 clones, around 86% occurring once. The chain has TRBV5-4 and TRBJ2-1; the D is unclear. Sequencing was performed on peripheral blood, taken from a patient treated with radiotherapy plus ipilimumab. The receptor's source is a human donor with non-small cell lung cancer whose response to radiotherapy plus ipilimumab could not be evaluated. CDR3 in amino acids: CASSLARAPYNEQFF. CDR3 nucleotide sequence: TGTGCCAGCAGCTTGGCGCGAGCGCCCTACAATGAGCAGTTCTTC.